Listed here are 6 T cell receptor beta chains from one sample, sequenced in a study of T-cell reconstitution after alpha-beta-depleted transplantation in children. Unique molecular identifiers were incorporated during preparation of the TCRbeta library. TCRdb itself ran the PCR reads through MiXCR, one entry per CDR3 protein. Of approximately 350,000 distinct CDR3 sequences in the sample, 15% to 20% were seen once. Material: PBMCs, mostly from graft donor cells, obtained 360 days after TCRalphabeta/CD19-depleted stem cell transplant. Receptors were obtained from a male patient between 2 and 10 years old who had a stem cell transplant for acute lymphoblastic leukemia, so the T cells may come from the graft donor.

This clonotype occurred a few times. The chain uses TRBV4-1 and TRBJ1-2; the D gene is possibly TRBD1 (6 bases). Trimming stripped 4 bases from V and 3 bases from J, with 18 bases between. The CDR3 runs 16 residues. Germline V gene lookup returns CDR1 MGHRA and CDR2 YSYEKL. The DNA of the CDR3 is TGCGCCAGCAGCCTCCGCCAGGGGCAGCGGGACTATGGCTACACCTTC. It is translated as CASSLRQGQRDYGYTF.

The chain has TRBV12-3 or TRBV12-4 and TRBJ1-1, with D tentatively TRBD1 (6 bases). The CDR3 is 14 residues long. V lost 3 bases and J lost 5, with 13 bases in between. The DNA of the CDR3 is TGTGCCAGCAGTTTCGGGACATTCGGGACTGAAGCTTTCTTT. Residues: CASSFGTFGTEAFF.

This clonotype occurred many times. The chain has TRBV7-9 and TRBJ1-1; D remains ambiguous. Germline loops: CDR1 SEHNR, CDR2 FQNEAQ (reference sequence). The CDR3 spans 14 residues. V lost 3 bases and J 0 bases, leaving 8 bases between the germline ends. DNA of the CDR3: TGTGCCAGCAGCTTTCCGGGGATGAACACTGAAGCTTTCTTT. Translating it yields CASSFPGMNTEAFF.

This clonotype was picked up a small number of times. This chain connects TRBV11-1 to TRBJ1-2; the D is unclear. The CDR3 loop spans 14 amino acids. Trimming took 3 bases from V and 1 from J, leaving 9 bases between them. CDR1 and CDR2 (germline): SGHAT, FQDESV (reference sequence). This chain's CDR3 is CASSLSDDNYGYTF. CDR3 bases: TGTGCCAGCAGCTTGTCAGACGATAACTATGGCTACACCTTC.

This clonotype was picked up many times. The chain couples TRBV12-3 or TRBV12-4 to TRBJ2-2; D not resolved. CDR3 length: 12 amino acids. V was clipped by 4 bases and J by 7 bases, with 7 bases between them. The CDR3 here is CASSSGSGELFF. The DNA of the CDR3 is TGTGCCAGCAGTTCGGGTAGCGGGGAGCTGTTTTTT.

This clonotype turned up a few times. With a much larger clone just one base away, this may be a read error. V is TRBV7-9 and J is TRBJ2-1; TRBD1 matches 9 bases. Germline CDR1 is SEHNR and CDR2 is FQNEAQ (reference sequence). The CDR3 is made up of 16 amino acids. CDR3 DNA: TGTGCCGGCAGCTCCAGACAGGGGGTCACCTACAATGAGCAGTTCTTC. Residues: CAGSSRQGVTYNEQFF.